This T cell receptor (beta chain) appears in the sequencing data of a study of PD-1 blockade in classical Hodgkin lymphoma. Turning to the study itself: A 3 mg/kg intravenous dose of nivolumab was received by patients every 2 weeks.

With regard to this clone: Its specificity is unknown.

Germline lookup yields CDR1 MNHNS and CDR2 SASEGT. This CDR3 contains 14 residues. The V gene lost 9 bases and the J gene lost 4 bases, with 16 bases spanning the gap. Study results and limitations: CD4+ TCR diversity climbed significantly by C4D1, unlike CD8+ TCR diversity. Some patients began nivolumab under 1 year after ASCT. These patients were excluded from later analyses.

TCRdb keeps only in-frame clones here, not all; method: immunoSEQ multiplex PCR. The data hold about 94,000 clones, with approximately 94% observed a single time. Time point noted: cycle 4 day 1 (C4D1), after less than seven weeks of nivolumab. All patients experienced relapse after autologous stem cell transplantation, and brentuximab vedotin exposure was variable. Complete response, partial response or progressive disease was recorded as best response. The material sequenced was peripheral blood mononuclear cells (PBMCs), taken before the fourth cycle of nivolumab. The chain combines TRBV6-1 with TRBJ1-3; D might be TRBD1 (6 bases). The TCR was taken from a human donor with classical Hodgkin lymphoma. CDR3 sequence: CASRGQGPGNTIYF. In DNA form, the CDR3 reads TGTGCCAGTCGGGGGCAGGGGCCGGGAAACACCATATATTTT.